The 9 T cell receptor beta chains below all came from one sample that was sequenced in a study of blood T cell repertoires in COVID-19. Here immunoSEQ multiplex PCR was the method, and the copy in TCRdb shows in-frame clones only, minus some. The repertoire holds about 200,000 clones, with approximately 84% as singletons. The specimen sequenced was peripheral blood. The receptors were sampled from a human donor with acute or convalescent COVID-19. The donor label of this sample is uncertain.

The chain couples TRBV7-9 to TRBJ2-1; 12 positions match TRBD1. Trimming removed 5 bases from V and 10 bases from J; junction bases left unmatched: 6. This CDR3 spans 14 amino acids. Germline lookup yields CDR1 SEHNR and CDR2 FQNEAQ (reference sequence). In nucleotides, the CDR3 is TGTGCCAGCAGCCAGGGACAGGGGGCAGGGGAGCAGTTCTTC. It encodes CASSQGQGAGEQFF.

As regards this clone: At one of its ends the junction is not consistent with the germline gene, which may arise from a read error. The V gene is TRBV5-6, the J gene TRBJ2-7; TRBD2 is a possible D gene (7 bases). This CDR3 is built from 17 residues. Germline-derived CDR1 and CDR2 are SGHDT and YYEEEE. CDR3 DNA: TGTGCCAGCAGCTTGCCGGGGGCCAGCGGGATATCCTACGGGCAGTACTTC. Protein sequence: CASSLPGASGISYGQYF.

The chain employs TRBV5-1 and TRBJ2-1, with 9 bases identical to TRBD2. This CDR3 region has 16 residues. The germline CDR1 and CDR2 sequences are SGHRS and YFSETQ. After removal of 4 bases from V and 5 bases from J, the junction contained 10 bases not matched to a gene. CDR3 nucleotides: TGCGCCAGCAGCCCCCAGGTAGCGGGAGTTAACAATGAGCAGTTCTTC. This translates into CASSPQVAGVNNEQFF.

This clone was observed many times. This chain uses TRBV4-3 with TRBJ2-2; 8 bases are a match to TRBD2. CDR1 and CDR2 from the germline V gene are LGHNA and YSLEER. This CDR3 comprises 16 residues. Germline trimming cut 1 base from V and 1 base from J; bases unmatched to any gene: 2. The CDR3 region has the DNA TGCGCCAGCAGCCAAGCGGGACTAGGGAACACCGGGGAGCTGTTTTTT. Translating gives CASSQAGLGNTGELFF.

The V gene is TRBV5-5, the J gene TRBJ2-3; 10 bases are a match to TRBD2. V gave up 4 bases and J gave up 8 bases; unmatched junction bases: 13. This CDR3 is built from 16 residues. CDR1 and CDR2 from the germline V gene are SGHKS and YYEKEE (reference sequence). This chain's CDR3 is CASSRTLAGEAGTQYF. The CDR3 nucleotides read TGTGCCAGCAGCCGAACCCTAGCGGGAGAGGCCGGTACGCAGTATTTT.

The chain joins TRBV18 to TRBJ2-5; a weak D match, TRBD2 (6 bases). The germline gives CDR1 KGHSH, CDR2 LQKENI. The CDR3 runs to 14 residues. V lost 6 bases and J lost 0, with 11 bases in between. DNA of the CDR3: TGTGCCAGCTCCGCGGGGCGGAACCAAGAGACCCAGTACTTC. As protein: CASSAGRNQETQYF.

The chain uses TRBV9 and TRBJ2-7, with D tentatively TRBD1 (6 bases). The V end was cut by 0 bases, the J end by 3 bases, with 16 bases between. Germline lookup yields CDR1 SGDLS and CDR2 YYNGEE. The CDR3 contains 16 residues. The CDR3 nucleotides read TGTGCCAGCAGCGTAGCAATACAGGGCCCCCTCTACGAGCAGTACTTC. Translation gives CASSVAIQGPLYEQYF.

This rearrangement joins TRBV25-1 to TRBJ2-3; D is perhaps TRBD2 (6 bases). V shed 3 bases and J shed 3 bases, with 13 bases lying between them. The germline V gene encodes CDR1 MGHDK and CDR2 SYGVNS. The CDR3 runs to 15 residues. The CDR3 region has the DNA TGTGCCAGCAGTGATTCCGGGAGAAGTACAGATACGCAGTATTTT. Amino acids: CASSDSGRSTDTQYF.

The chain is built from TRBV5-6 and TRBJ1-1, with 11 bases that match TRBD1. This CDR3 spans 15 amino acids. Germline V lookup: CDR1 SGHDT, CDR2 YYEEEE. The V and J ends lost 4 bases and 5 bases, in that order; junction bases with no gene match: 7. As DNA, the CDR3 is TGTGCCAGCAGCCCCAGGGACAGGGGGTTTACTGAAGCTTTCTTT. This gives the protein CASSPRDRGFTEAFF.